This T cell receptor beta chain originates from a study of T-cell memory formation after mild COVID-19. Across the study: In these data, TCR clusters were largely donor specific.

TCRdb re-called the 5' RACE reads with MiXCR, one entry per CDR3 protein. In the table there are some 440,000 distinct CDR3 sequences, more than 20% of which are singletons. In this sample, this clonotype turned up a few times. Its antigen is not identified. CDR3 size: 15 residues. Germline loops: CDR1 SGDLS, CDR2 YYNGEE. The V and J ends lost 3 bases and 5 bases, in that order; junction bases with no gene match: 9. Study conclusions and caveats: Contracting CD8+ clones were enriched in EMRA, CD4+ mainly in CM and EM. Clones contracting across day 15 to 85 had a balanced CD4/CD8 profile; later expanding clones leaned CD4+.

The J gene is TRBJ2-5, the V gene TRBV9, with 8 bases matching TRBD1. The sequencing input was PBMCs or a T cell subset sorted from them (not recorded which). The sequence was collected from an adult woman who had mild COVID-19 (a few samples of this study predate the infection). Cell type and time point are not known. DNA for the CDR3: TGTGCCAGCAGCGGTGGACAGGGAGGAATGGAGACCCAGTACTTC. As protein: CASSGGQGGMETQYF.